These 21 T cell receptor beta chains were all obtained from the same sample, sequenced in a study of T cells expressing NK-cell markers. One entry per CDR3 protein, without DNA, is what TCRdb gives after re-calling the 5' RACE reads. In all, the sample yields 200,000 to 300,000 distinct CDR3 sequences. Sample: blood T cells: a sorted CD56 or NKG2C T cell subset, CD4+ or CD8+ T cells, or bulk PBMC T cells (not recorded which). The receptors come from a woman between 18 and 75 years old in good health.

The chain joins TRBV4-2 to TRBJ2-7. CDR3 length equals 15 residues. The V gene's germline CDR1 is LGHNA and CDR2 YNFKEQ. The CDR3 sequence is CASSQDLGRIYEQYF.

The chain carries TRBV20-1 and TRBJ2-1; TCRdb indicates TRBD1, and absent DNA this call remains unverified. The CDR3 length is 13 residues. Germline-derived CDR1 and CDR2 are DFQATT and SNEGSKA (reference sequence). The CDR3 spells CSGRLGPYNEQFF.

The chain couples TRBV20-1 to TRBJ1-5. Germline-derived CDR1 and CDR2 are DFQATT and SNEGSKA (reference sequence). The CDR3 is 14 residues long. CDR3 amino acids: CSARQTHSNQPQHF.

The gene calls are TRBV4-1 and TRBJ2-2; there is no DNA to check the TCRdb D call of TRBD1. This CDR3 is 15 amino acids long. Germline V CDR1 and CDR2: MGHRA, YSYEKL. The CDR3 here is CASSQEPPGTGELFF.

CDR3 in amino acids: CASSLEGWGLHQPQHF. This sequence joins TRBV12-3 or TRBV12-4 and TRBJ1-5. The length of the CDR3 is 16 residues.

The chain recombines TRBV6-1 with TRBJ2-1; the D call of TRBD1 rests on TCRdb alone, since no DNA is present to check it. The germline CDR1 and CDR2 sequences are MNHNS and SASEGT. CDR3 length: 14 amino acids. CDR3 protein: CASSADRAVNEQFF.

V and J are TRBV7-3 and TRBJ2-2; with no DNA, the TCRdb D assignment of TRBD1 cannot be verified. The germline CDR1 and CDR2 sequences are SGHTA and FQGTGA. The CDR3 is 14 amino acids. The CDR3 sequence: CASSSGQYTGELFF.

V gene TRBV29-1 combines with J gene TRBJ2-1; the D call of TRBD1 rests on TCRdb alone, since no DNA is present to check it. The CDR3 is 15 amino acids. Germline CDR1 is SQVTM and CDR2 is ANQGSEA. The CDR3 sequence is CSVDIRQGFPNEQFF.

This chain connects TRBV12-3 or TRBV12-4 to TRBJ2-2; with no DNA, the TCRdb D assignment of TRBD2 cannot be verified. The CDR3 has 16 residues. The CDR3 is CASLLDGRAAVGELFF.

The chain couples TRBV20-1 to TRBJ2-3; TCRdb outputs TRBD2, but without DNA this stays unchecked. The V gene's germline CDR1 is DFQATT and CDR2 SNEGSKA (reference sequence). This CDR3 comprises 18 residues. CDR3 region: CSATTRTSGADRTDTQYF.

This chain uses TRBV7-3 with TRBJ1-1. CDR1 SGHTA and CDR2 FQGTGA come from the germline V gene. The CDR3 totals 15 residues. The chain's CDR3 is CASSPVSLGNTEAFF.

V and J are TRBV29-1 and TRBJ1-2; the D call from TCRdb, TRBD1, cannot be confirmed without DNA. This CDR3 spans 14 amino acids. Per the germline V gene, CDR1 is SQVTM and CDR2 is ANQGSEA. The CDR3 loop is CSVGQGQGFYGYTF.

The chain couples TRBV9 to TRBJ1-1. The CDR3 is 15 amino acids. Per the germline V gene, CDR1 is SGDLS and CDR2 is YYNGEE. This CDR3 reads CASSVAPNLQTEAFF.

V gene TRBV6-1 combines with J gene TRBJ1-6; TCRdb returns TRBD1, unconfirmable since there is no DNA. CDR3 size: 15 residues. Germline V gives CDR1 MNHNS, CDR2 SASEGT. CDR3 residues: CASRGGGQTNSPLHF.

J is TRBJ1-4 and V is TRBV20-1; TCRdb returns TRBD1, unconfirmable since there is no DNA. This CDR3 is 15 amino acids long. Germline V gene data show CDR1 as DFQATT and CDR2 as SNEGSKA (reference sequence). The CDR3 region is CSARVPGSTNEKLFF.

The chain combines TRBV7-9 with TRBJ1-1; checking the TCRdb D call of TRBD1 is not possible without DNA. The CDR3 loop spans 13 amino acids. Germline CDR1 is SEHNR and CDR2 is FQNEAQ (reference sequence). CDR3: CASSLRTGSKAFF. Looking up the rest from reference TRBV7-9 and TRBJ1-1 gives the full variable domain: DTGVSQNPRHKITKRGQNVTFRCDPISEHNRLYWYRQTLGQGPEFLTYFQNEAQLEKSRLLSDRFSAERPKGSFSTLEIQRTEQGDSAMYLCASSLRTGSKAFFGQGTRLTVV.

V usage is TRBV7-2 and J usage is TRBJ1-2. CDR3 length: 16 residues. In germline, CDR1 is SGHTA, CDR2 FQGNSA. The CDR3 reads CASSLVRQNTRYGYTF.

The rearrangement links TRBV6-5 to TRBJ2-5; TCRdb gives TRBD2 as the D gene, but with no DNA this cannot be confirmed. The CDR3 has 16 residues. Germline V gene data show CDR1 as MNHEY and CDR2 as SVGAGI. Here the CDR3 reads CASSYSSTSGQETQYF.

This sequence joins TRBV11-2 and TRBJ1-2; TCRdb outputs TRBD1, but without DNA this stays unchecked. Germline values: CDR1 SGHAT, CDR2 FQNNGV. There are 13 residues in the CDR3. The CDR3 region is CASSPRGGDMASF.

The J gene is TRBJ2-2, the V gene TRBV24-1. There are 13 residues in the CDR3. Germline CDR1 KGHDR, CDR2 SFDVKD. CDR3 loop: CATRTGNNGELFF.

The V call is TRBV12-3 or TRBV12-4, the J call TRBJ1-1. The CDR3 has 14 residues. The CDR3 spells CASSAWRGDTEAFF.